This TCR beta chain was obtained from a study of cytomegalovirus exposure and HLA in healthy donors. Findings and caveats of the study: One later analysis reportedly identified an Asian-associated ancestry cluster that showed fewer N-insertions than the approximately 710-donor mean.

This clone showed up just once. What it binds is not known. Although they were nominally healthy when sampled, donors likely had unrecorded immune exposures. Amplification used 60 Vbeta primers and 13 Jbeta primers. Assay: immunoSEQ multiplex PCR; the TCRdb copy retains only in-frame clones and omits some. The sample consists of more than 90,000 clones, approximately 70% of them appearing once. The sequence came from a man aged 30-40 years in good health and CMV-seropositive. The sample consisted of PBMCs.

The CDR3 spells CASSLSGKSNQPQHF. CDR3 bases: TGCGCCAGCAGCTTATCAGGAAAAAGCAATCAGCCCCAGCATTTT. The rearrangement uses TRBV5-1 and TRBJ1-5, with D hard to call. CDR3 length: 15 amino acids. Germline V lookup: CDR1 SGHRS, CDR2 YFSETQ. Between the trimmed V and J ends, which lost 2 bases and 1 base, there was a span of 10 bases.